This TCR beta chain was recovered during a study of Ad26.COV2.S vaccination and SARS-CoV-2 variants. Study context: Ad26.COV2.S given intramuscularly, once or twice 56 days apart. Study conclusions and caveats: Spike-specific TCR breadth ran higher among vaccine recipients than placebo recipients. Substantial breadth in spike-specific CD8+ and CD4+ T cell responses was reportedly seen after vaccination. Recipients of vaccine and of placebo showed similar breadth of their non-spike TCR repertoires.

To note about this clone: Its antigen remains unknown.

Treatment defined: roughly 20 received Ad26.COV2.S at low or high dose, single or two shots; 5 received placebo; per-sample allocation not given. The study sampled participants on day 63 after the first vaccine or placebo injection. J was trimmed by 0 bases and V by 3 bases; bases with no gene match: 8. This CDR3 contains 17 residues. The germline V gene has CDR1 LNHDA and CDR2 SQIVND (reference sequence). TCRdb's table, derived via immunoSEQ multiplex PCR, lists solely in-frame clones and lacks some. Of a few hundred thousand clones listed, 80% to 95% were seen once; the top ten hold about 1.7%. The V call is TRBV19, the J call TRBJ2-7, with 10 nucleotides matching TRBD2. The receptor's source is a person between 18 and 60 years old who received the Ad26.COV2.S COVID-19 vaccine or a placebo. The sequences come from peripheral blood, collected in a trial of Ad26.COV2.S vaccine versus placebo. The CDR3 loop reads CASSMAPSGGSSYEQYF. The CDR3 region has the DNA TGTGCCAGTAGTATGGCCCCTAGCGGGGGTAGCTCCTACGAGCAGTACTTC.